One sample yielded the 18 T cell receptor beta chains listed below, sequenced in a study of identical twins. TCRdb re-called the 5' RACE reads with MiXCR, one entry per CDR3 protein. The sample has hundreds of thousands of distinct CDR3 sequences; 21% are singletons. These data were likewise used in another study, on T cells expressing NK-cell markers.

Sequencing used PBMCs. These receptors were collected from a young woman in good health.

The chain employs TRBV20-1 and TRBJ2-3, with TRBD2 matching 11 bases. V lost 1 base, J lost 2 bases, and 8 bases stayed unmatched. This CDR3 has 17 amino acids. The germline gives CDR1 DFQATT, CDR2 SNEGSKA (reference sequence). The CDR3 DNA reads TGCAGTGCTAGAGTAGTAGCGGGAGGGCCTGACACAGATACGCAGTATTTT. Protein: CSARVVAGGPDTDTQYF.

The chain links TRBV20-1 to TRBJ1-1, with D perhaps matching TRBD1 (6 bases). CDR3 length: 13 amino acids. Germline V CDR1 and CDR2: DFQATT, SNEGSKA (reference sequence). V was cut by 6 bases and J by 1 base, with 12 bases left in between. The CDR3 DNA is TGCAGTGCGGAAGGGGGGGCGAACACTGAAGCTTTCTTT. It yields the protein CSAEGGANTEAFF.

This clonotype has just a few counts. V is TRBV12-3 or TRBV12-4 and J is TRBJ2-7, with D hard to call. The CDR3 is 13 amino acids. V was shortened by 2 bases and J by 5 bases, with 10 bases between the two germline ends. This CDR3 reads CASSLHRSNEQYF. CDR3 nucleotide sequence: TGTGCCAGCAGTTTACATAGGTCCAACGAGCAGTACTTC.

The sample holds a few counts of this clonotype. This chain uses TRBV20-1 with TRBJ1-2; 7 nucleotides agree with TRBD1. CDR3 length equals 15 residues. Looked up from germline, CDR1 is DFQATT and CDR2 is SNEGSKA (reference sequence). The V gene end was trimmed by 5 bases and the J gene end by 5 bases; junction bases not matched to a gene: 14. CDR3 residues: CSAGKDRASPYGYTF. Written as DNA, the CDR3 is TGCAGTGCTGGAAAAGACAGGGCCTCACCTTATGGCTACACCTTC.

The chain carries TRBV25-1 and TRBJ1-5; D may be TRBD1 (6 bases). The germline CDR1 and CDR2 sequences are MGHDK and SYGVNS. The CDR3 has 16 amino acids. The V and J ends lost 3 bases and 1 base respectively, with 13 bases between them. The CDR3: CASSDSQGGSNQPQHF. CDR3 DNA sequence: TGTGCCAGCAGTGATTCACAGGGAGGCAGCAATCAGCCCCAGCATTTT.

The chain's CDR3 is CASSLAPTGVSYEQYF. CDR3 nucleotide sequence: TGCGCCAGCAGCTTGGCCCCGACAGGGGTTTCCTACGAGCAGTACTTC. V and J are TRBV5-1 and TRBJ2-7; 8 bases line up with TRBD1. From germline, CDR1 is SGHRS and CDR2 YFSETQ. The CDR3 extends over 16 amino acids. The V and J ends lost 0 bases and 1 base, in that order; junction bases with no gene match: 6.

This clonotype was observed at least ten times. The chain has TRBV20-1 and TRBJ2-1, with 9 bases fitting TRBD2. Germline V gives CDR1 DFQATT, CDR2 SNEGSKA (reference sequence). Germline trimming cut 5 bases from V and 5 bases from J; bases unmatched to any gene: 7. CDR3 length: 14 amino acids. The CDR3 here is CSAGRGGADNEQFF. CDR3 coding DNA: TGCAGTGCTGGGCGCGGGGGGGCCGACAATGAGCAGTTCTTC.

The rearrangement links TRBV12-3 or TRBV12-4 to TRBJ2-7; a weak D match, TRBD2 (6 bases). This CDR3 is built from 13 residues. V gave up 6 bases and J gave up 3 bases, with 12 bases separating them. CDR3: CASRIGEVYEQYF. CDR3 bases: TGTGCCAGCAGGATCGGGGAGGTCTACGAGCAGTACTTC.

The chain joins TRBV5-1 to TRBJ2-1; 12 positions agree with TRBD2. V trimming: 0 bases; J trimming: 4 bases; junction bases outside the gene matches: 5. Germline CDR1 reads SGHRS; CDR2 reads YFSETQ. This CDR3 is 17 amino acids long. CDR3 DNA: TGCGCCAGCAGCTTGGGACTAGCGGGAGCCCCTTACAATGAGCAGTTCTTC. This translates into CASSLGLAGAPYNEQFF.

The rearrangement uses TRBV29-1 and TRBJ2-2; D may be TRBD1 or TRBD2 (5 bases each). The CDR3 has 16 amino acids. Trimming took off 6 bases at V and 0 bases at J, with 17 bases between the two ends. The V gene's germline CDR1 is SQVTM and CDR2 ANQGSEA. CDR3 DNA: TGCAGCGTGAGAAGGTCCGGGGCCGCGAACACCGGGGAGCTGTTTTTT. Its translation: CSVRRSGAANTGELFF.

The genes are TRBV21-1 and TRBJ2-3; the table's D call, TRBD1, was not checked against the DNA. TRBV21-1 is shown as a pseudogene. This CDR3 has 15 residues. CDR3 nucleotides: TGTGCCAGCAGGAGGACAGGGTGGAGGACAGATACGCAGTATTTT. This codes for CASRRTGWRTDTQYF.

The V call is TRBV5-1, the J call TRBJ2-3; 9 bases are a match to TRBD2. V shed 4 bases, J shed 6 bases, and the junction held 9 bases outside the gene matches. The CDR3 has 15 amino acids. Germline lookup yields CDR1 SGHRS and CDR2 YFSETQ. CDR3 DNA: TGCGCCAGCAGCGCCCGCGGGGGGGCAGGGGATACGCAGTATTTT. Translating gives CASSARGGAGDTQYF.

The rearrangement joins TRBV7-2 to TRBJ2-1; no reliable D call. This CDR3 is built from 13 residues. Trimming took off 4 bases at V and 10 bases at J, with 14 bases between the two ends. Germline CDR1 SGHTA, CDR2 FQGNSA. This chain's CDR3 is CASSSDIIIEQFF. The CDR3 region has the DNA TGTGCCAGCAGCTCCGACATTATTATCGAGCAGTTCTTC.

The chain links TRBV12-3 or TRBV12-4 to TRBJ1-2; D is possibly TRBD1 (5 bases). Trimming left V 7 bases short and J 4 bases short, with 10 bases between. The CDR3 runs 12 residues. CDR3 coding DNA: TGTGCCAGCACTCAGGGCTTCTATGGCTACACCTTC. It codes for CASTQGFYGYTF.

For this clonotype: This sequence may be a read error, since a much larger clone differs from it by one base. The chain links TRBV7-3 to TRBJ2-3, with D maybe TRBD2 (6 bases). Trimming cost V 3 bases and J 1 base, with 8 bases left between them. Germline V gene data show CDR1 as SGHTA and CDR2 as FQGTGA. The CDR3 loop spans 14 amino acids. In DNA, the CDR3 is TGTGCCAGCAGCTTCGCGGGACGCACAGATACGCAGTATTTT. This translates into CASSFAGRTDTQYF.

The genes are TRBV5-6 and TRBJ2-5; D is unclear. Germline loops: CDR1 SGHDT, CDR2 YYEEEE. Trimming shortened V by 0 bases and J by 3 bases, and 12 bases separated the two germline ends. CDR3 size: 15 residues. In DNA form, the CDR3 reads TGTGCCAGCAGCTTGGAAGGGCCTTCGGAAGAGACCCAGTACTTC. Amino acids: CASSLEGPSEETQYF.

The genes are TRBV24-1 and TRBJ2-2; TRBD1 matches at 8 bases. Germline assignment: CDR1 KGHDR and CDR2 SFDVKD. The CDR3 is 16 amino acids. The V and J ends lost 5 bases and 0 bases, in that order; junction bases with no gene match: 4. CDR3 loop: CATSASTGANTGELFF. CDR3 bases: TGTGCCACCAGTGCATCGACAGGGGCGAACACCGGGGAGCTGTTTTTT.

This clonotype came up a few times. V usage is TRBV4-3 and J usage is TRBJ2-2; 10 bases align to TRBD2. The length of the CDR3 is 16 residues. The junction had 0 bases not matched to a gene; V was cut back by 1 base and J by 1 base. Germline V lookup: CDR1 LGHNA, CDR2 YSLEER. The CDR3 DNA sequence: TGCGCCAGCAGCCAAGGGACTAGCGGGAACACCGGGGAGCTGTTTTTT. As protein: CASSQGTSGNTGELFF.